The rows below give T cell receptor beta chains drawn from one sample of a study of shared clonotypes between healthy human individuals. This table comes from immunoSEQ multiplex PCR, and its TCRdb copy is limited to in-frame clones, with some not included. The repertoire holds some 2,500,000 clones, with 80% to 95% as singletons. The sample was naive CD4+ T cells from PBMCs. These receptors were obtained from a man aged 18 to 35 in good health. Some clones in this sample may be carry-over from other donors' samples. Both conserved end residues are part of each CDR3. A D gene is named only where the DNA matches it firmly. Part of the rows lack a size; the others show once, few, many or a class for expanded clones.

.,TRBJ2-1,TRBV7-2,.,CASSLEFAGYNEQFF,TGTGCCAGCAGCTTAGAATTCGCGGGTTACAATGAGCAGTTCTTC
TRBD1,TRBJ1-2,TRBV9,.,CASSAGRGLFDGYTF,TGTGCCAGCAGCGCCGGGAGGGGGCTCTTTGATGGCTACACCTTC
TRBD1,TRBJ2-7,TRBV6-5,.,CASKRTGPYEQYF,TGTGCCAGCAAAAGGACAGGACCCTACGAGCAGTACTTC
.,TRBJ2-5,TRBV7-6,.,CASSAAGQQETQYF,TGTGCCAGCAGCGCCGCCGGGCAGCAAGAGACCCAGTACTTC
.,TRBJ2-3,TRBV11-1,.,CASSPGTTSTDTQYF,TGTGCCAGCAGCCCAGGGACCACAAGCACAGATACGCAGTATTTT
.,TRBJ1-1,TRBV7-2,few,CASSLLTEAFF,TGTGCCAGCAGCTTACTGACTGAAGCTTTCTTT
.,TRBJ2-7,TRBV27,.,CASSSVIAGPYEQYF,TGTGCCAGCAGTTCGGTCATTGCGGGGCCCTACGAGCAGTACTTC
.,TRBJ1-4,TRBV7-2,.,CASSFGQSNEKLFF,TGTGCCAGCAGCTTTGGACAGTCGAATGAAAAACTGTTTTTT
.,TRBJ2-5,TRBV30,.,CAWRPLETQYF,TGTGCCTGGAGACCCCTGGAGACCCAGTACTTC
.,TRBJ1-2,TRBV4-1,.,CASSQVVGSSNYGYTF,TGCGCCAGCAGCCAAGTGGTAGGTTCGTCTAACTATGGCTACACCTTC
TRBD2,TRBJ2-1,TRBV5-1,.,CASSLEGGMTGGPNEQFF,TGCGCCAGCAGCTTGGAGGGCGGGATGACGGGAGGGCCCAATGAGCAGTTCTTC
.,TRBJ2-3,TRBV28,.,CASGGLGDTQYF,TGTGCCAGCGGGGGCCTTGGGGATACGCAGTATTTT
.,TRBJ1-3,TRBV19,.,CASSTGQRSGNTIYF,TGTGCCAGTAGTACGGGACAACGTTCTGGAAACACCATATATTTT